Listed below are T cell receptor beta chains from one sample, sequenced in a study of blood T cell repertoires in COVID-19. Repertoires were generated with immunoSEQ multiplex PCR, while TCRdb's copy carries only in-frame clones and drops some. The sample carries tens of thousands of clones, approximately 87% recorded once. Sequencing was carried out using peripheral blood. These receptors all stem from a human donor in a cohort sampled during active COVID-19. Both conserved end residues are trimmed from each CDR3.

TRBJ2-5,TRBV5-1,ASSPGSGEETQY
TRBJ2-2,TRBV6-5,ASRQGRNTGELF
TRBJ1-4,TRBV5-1,ASSPGQGGEKLF
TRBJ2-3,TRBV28,ASSFTRQGFVDTQY
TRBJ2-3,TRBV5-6,ASSLALAGGQTDTQY
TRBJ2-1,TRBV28,ASNLLAGDNEQF
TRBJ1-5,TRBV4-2,ASSGQGWEPQH
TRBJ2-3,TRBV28,ASSWTGGTDTQY
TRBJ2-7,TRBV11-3,ASSSRTGNEQY
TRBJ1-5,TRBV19,ASSEQSNQPQH
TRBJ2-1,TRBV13,ASSLGLAVSSYNEQF
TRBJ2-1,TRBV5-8,ASSLRQNYNEQF
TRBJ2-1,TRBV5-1,ASSPTSGTYNEQF
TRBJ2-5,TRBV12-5,ASGWDRAPETQY
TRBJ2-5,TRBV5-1,ASSRGLAEETQY
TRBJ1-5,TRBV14,ASSQDVSGPQH
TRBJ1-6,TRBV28,ASSLPLGGGSNSPLH
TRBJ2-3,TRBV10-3,AITDGIAVSDTQY
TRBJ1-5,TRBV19,ASSGTGGQPQH
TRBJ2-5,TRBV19,ASSINRGQETQY
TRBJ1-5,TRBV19,ASSIADSRFSNQPQH
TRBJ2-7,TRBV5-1,ASSPGEATTYEQY
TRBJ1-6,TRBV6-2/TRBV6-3,ASSYFGGRESPLH
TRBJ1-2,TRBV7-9,ASSARGTGTYGYT
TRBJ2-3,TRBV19,AGSMRTGDWADTQY
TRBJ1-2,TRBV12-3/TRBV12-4,ASSLPERGYT
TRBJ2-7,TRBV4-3,ASSQRERYNNEQY
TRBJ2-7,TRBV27,ASSLQTGDSYEQY
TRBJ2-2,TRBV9,ASSSSGGYTGELF
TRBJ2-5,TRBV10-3,AISERNRGREETQY
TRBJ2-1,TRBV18,ASSPAGAVHEQF
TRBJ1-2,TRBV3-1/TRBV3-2,ASSLPGSTYGYT
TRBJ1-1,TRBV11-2,ASSLVGVGQPAAF
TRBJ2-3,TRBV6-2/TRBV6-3,ASSYGGAAADTQY
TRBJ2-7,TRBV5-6,ASSLGPEQY
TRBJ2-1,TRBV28,ASSLSGQGYNEQF
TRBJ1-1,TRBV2,ASSRGRGSMNTEAF
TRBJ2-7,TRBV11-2,ASSLVGTGTYEQY
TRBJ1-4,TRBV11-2,ASSLGQSDEKLF
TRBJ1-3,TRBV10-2,ASSVGSGNTIY
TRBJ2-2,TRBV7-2,ASSSTSGGVVGELF
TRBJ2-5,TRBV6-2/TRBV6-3,ASSYPRTSGGLQETQY
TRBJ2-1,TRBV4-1,ASSPKEGGQGLYNEQF
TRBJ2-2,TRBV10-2,ASRLAGGTGELF
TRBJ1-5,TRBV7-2,ASSARQMGSNQPQH
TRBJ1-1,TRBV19,ASSDTGMAEAF
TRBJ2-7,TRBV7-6,ASSRDRGIYEQY
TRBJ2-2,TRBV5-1,ASSPGLAGAPTGELF
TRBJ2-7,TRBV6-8,ASSYRPGQGYSYEQY
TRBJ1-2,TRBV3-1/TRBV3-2,ASSGRTGYGYT
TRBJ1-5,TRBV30,AWSSGTGNQPQH
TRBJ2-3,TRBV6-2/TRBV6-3,ASSPRRGGDTQY
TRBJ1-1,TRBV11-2,ASSLVGGQGAEAF
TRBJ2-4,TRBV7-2,ASSLAFQGLAKNIQY
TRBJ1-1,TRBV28,ASSSSSFRGLVTEAF
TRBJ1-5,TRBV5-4,ASSPGVNQPQH
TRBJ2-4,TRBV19,ASSPPGGKNIQY
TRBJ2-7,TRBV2,ASSGRERSYEQY
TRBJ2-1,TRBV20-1,SASLPSAGGNEQF